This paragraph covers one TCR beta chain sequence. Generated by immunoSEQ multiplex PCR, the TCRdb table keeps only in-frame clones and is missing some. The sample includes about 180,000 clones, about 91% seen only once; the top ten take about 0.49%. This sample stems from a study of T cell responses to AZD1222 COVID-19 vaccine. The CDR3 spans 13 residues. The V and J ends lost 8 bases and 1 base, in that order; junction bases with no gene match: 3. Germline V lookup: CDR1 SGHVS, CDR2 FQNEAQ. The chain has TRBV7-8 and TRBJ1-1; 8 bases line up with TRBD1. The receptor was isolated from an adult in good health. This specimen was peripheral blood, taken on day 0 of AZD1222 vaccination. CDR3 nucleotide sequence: TGTGCCAGCGGAGGGACAGGGAACACTGAAGCTTTCTTT. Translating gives CASGGTGNTEAFF.